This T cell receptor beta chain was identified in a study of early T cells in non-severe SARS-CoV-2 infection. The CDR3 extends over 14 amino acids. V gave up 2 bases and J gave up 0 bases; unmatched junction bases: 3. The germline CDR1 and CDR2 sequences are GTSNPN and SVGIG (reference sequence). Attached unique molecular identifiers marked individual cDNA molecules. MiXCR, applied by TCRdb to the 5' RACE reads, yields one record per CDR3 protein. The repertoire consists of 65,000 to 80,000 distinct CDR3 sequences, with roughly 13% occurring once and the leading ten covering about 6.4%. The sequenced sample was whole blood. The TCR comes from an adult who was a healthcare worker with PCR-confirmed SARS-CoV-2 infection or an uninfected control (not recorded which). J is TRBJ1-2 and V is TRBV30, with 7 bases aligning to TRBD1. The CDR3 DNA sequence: TGTGCCTGGAGTAGGGACAGCACTAACTATGGCTACACCTTC. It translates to CAWSRDSTNYGYTF.